Below are 5 T cell receptor beta chains sequenced from a single sample in a study of blood T cells in healthy people across ages. Using a J-beta primer mix together with a sample-barcoded 5' primer, a second PCR was run for roughly 6 to 12 cycles. TCRdb reprocessed the 5' RACE reads with MiXCR, giving one entry per CDR3 protein. Of about 680,000 distinct CDR3 sequences listed, about 52% are singletons. The sample was blood. All receptors derive from a woman in her sixties in good health.

This clonotype appeared a single time. V gene TRBV12-3 or TRBV12-4 combines with J gene TRBJ2-1; D is unresolved. The CDR3 covers 10 residues. V gave up 6 bases and J gave up 12 bases, with 9 bases separating them. CDR3 nucleotides: TGTGCCAGCAGCCTGGTAGGGCAGTTCTTC. Its translation: CASSLVGQFF.

This clonotype was seen more than once but under ten times. CDR3 in DNA: TGCGCCAGCAGCGACGGACTAGCGGGAGGCCAAGAGACCCAGTACTTC. Translated: CASSDGLAGGQETQYF. This chain uses TRBV5-1 with TRBJ2-5; TRBD2 agrees at 14 bases. Germline V gene sequence: CDR1 SGHRS, CDR2 YFSETQ. The CDR3 consists of 16 residues. J lost 1 base, V lost 4 bases, and 3 bases had no gene match.

The chain employs TRBV20-1 and TRBJ2-5; 8 bases match TRBD1. The ends lost 8 bases at V and 2 bases at J; junction bases unmatched: 4. Germline V gene lookup returns CDR1 DFQATT and CDR2 SNEGSKA (reference sequence). CDR3 length: 12 amino acids. The CDR3 DNA reads as TGCAGTTTAAGACAGGGGCAAGAGACCCAGTACTTC. Protein sequence: CSLRQGQETQYF.

This CDR3 is CASSSGQGRETQYF. In DNA form, the CDR3 reads TGTGCCAGCAGCTCCGGACAGGGAAGGGAGACCCAGTACTTC. This rearrangement joins TRBV3-1 to TRBJ2-5; TRBD1 aligns across 8 bases. This CDR3 comprises 14 residues. CDR1 is LGHDT and CDR2 is YNNKEL in the germline V gene (reference sequence). Germline trimming cut 5 bases from V and 5 bases from J; bases unmatched to any gene: 7.

This chain links TRBV29-1 with TRBJ1-1; D might be TRBD1 (6 bases). Trimming removed 7 bases from V and 0 bases from J, with 18 bases in between. Germline CDR1 is SQVTM and CDR2 is ANQGSEA. The CDR3 sequence is 15 residues long. The CDR3 DNA follows: TGCAGCGGGCGGGGGGACAACCGAATGAACACTGAAGCTTTCTTT. Its translation is CSGRGDNRMNTEAFF.